What follows are 26 T cell receptor beta chains derived from one specimen sequenced in a study of cytomegalovirus exposure and HLA in healthy donors. 13 Jbeta primers and 60 Vbeta primers were used for the PCR. Profiling relied on immunoSEQ multiplex PCR, and the TCRdb table lists in-frame clones only, not all of them. The data show over 200,000 clones, about 80% seen once. What was sequenced was PBMCs. These TCRs come from a male donor in good health and CMV-seronegative.

The chain couples TRBV9 to TRBJ2-5, with 12 bases fitting TRBD2. Germline V gives CDR1 SGDLS, CDR2 YYNGEE. There are 17 residues in the CDR3. J lost 2 bases, V lost 5 bases, and 10 bases had no gene match. The DNA for the CDR3 is TGTGCCAGCAGTTTCGGACTAGCGGGGAGGGTACAAGAGACCCAGTACTTC. It is translated as CASSFGLAGRVQETQYF.

J is TRBJ2-1 and V is TRBV6-1, with 11 bases aligning to TRBD2. Trimming cost V 4 bases and J 2 bases; bases outside gene matches: 4. The length of the CDR3 is 16 residues. Germline CDR1 is MNHNS and CDR2 is SASEGT. The chain's CDR3 is CASSVDSGRAYNEQFF. The CDR3, as DNA: TGTGCCAGCAGTGTGGATAGCGGGAGGGCCTACAATGAGCAGTTCTTC.

The V and J genes are TRBV28 and TRBJ1-5; D gene unclear. The CDR3 spans 15 residues. Germline CDR1 reads MDHEN; CDR2 reads SYDVKM. V was trimmed by 2 bases and J by 0 bases, leaving 8 bases between them. The CDR3: CASSLDGYSNQPQHF. The DNA of the CDR3 is TGTGCCAGCAGTTTAGACGGGTATAGCAATCAGCCCCAGCATTTT. The full variable domain, completed using reference TRBV28 and TRBJ1-5, is DVKVTQSSRYLVKRTGEKVFLECVQDMDHENMFWYRQDPGLGLRLIYFSYDVKMKEKGDIPEGYSVSREKKERFSLILESASTNQTSMYLCASSLDGYSNQPQHFGDGTRLSIL.

The rearrangement joins TRBV5-1 to TRBJ1-3; 8 positions agree with TRBD1. This CDR3 has 16 amino acids. Germline-derived CDR1 and CDR2 are SGHRS and YFSETQ. V was pared by 3 bases and J by 3 bases, with 8 bases of the junction left unmatched. The CDR3 DNA is TGCGCCAGCAGCTCCTTACAGGGGGGACTTGGAAACACCATATATTTT. Its protein is CASSSLQGGLGNTIYF.

J is TRBJ1-2 and V is TRBV5-4; the D is unclear. Germline V gives CDR1 SGHNT, CDR2 YYREEE (reference sequence). The V end lost 3 bases, the J end lost 6 bases, and 24 bases lay between the germline ends. The CDR3 is made up of 17 amino acids. This chain's CDR3 is CASSSYPPEGLEDGYTF. The CDR3 DNA is TGTGCCAGCAGCTCCTACCCCCCCGAAGGTTTGGAGGATGGCTACACCTTC.

The chain links TRBV28 to TRBJ2-7; tentatively, D is TRBD2 (5 bases). V lost 6 bases and J 0 bases, leaving 12 bases between the germline ends. CDR1 is MDHEN and CDR2 is SYDVKM in the germline V gene. The CDR3 extends over 14 amino acids. The CDR3 here is CASRQADSSYEQYF. CDR3 DNA: TGTGCCAGCAGGCAAGCGGATAGCTCCTACGAGCAGTACTTC. The full variable domain, its missing parts supplied by reference TRBV28 and TRBJ2-7, is DVKVTQSSRYLVKRTGEKVFLECVQDMDHENMFWYRQDPGLGLRLIYFSYDVKMKEKGDIPEGYSVSREKKERFSLILESASTNQTSMYLCASRQADSSYEQYFGPGTRLTVT.

For the CDR3, the DNA is TGTGCCAGCAGTTGGGACAGGGACTATGGCTACACCTTC. Its translation: CASSWDRDYGYTF. The J gene is TRBJ1-2, the V gene TRBV5-5; 9 nucleotides agree with TRBD1. The CDR3 spans 13 residues. With 5 bases clipped from V and 3 bases from J, the junction kept 2 bases outside the gene matches. CDR1 SGHKS and CDR2 YYEKEE come from the germline V gene (reference sequence).

The chain carries TRBV19 and TRBJ1-1; TRBD1 agrees at 9 bases. Germline V CDR1 and CDR2: LNHDA, SQIVND (reference sequence). J gave up 10 bases and V 3 bases, and 9 bases lay outside the gene matches. The CDR3 sequence is 14 residues long. The DNA for the CDR3 is TGTGCCAGTAGTATTGGGACAGGGAGTTTGGGAGCTTTCTTT. This translates into CASSIGTGSLGAFF.

The chain combines TRBV6-1 with TRBJ1-3; possibly TRBD1 for D (6 bases). CDR1 is MNHNS, CDR2 SASEGT, per germline. CDR3 length: 15 residues. Deletions cut 4 bases from V and 2 bases from J, with 12 bases between. CDR3 loop: CASSVDRIPGNTIYF. As DNA, the CDR3 is TGTGCCAGCAGTGTAGACAGGATTCCTGGAAACACCATATATTTT.

This clone was recorded once. The chain joins TRBV7-9 to TRBJ2-5, with TRBD1 identical over 7 bases. The CDR3 spans 13 residues. CDR1 is SEHNR, CDR2 FQNEAQ, per germline (reference sequence). Unmatched junction bases numbered 5, after V lost 5 bases and J lost 5 bases. The CDR3 sequence: CASSADRFETQYF. The CDR3 DNA is TGTGCCAGCAGCGCGGACAGGTTTGAGACCCAGTACTTC.

The genes are TRBV19 and TRBJ2-7; TRBD2 might be the D (6 bases). Trimming removed 2 bases from V and 3 bases from J, with 14 bases in between. CDR3 length: 15 residues. CDR1 and CDR2 from the germline V gene are LNHDA and SQIVND (reference sequence). As DNA, the CDR3 is TGTGCCAGTAGTATAATTGGGGACTCAGGCTACGAGCAGTACTTC. It yields the protein CASSIIGDSGYEQYF.

V is TRBV7-3 and J is TRBJ1-1, with 10 bases that match TRBD1. Germline-derived CDR1 and CDR2 are SGHTA and FQGTGA. V dropped 3 bases and J dropped 1; count of bases not matched to a gene: 2. The CDR3 consists of 15 residues. CDR3 DNA: TGTGCCAGCAGCTTGACAGGGGGCTCGAACACTGAAGCTTTCTTT. This gives the protein CASSLTGGSNTEAFF.

The chain uses TRBV4-2 and TRBJ1-2; 7 bases map to TRBD1. V lost 1 base and J lost 3; bases outside the gene matches: 5. The CDR3 is made up of 15 amino acids. CDR1 and CDR2 (germline): LGHNA, YNFKEQ. The CDR3 DNA reads as TGTGCCAGCAGCCAAGCCCAGGGGGAACACTATGGCTACACCTTC. Protein: CASSQAQGEHYGYTF.

In this sample, this clone turned up once. This chain joins TRBV7-9 and TRBJ1-4; D gene ambiguous. This CDR3 comprises 15 residues. CDR1 is SEHNR and CDR2 is FQNEAQ in the germline V gene (reference sequence). Trimming left V 1 base short and J 3 bases short, with 9 bases between. This CDR3 is CASSLVTAANEKLFF. As DNA, the CDR3 is TGTGCCAGCAGCTTAGTAACAGCGGCTAATGAAAAACTGTTTTTT. Supplemented by reference TRBV7-9 and TRBJ1-4, the full variable domain reads DTGVSQNPRHKITKRGQNVTFRCDPISEHNRLYWYRQTLGQGPEFLTYFQNEAQLEKSRLLSDRFSAERPKGSFSTLEIQRTEQGDSAMYLCASSLVTAANEKLFFGSGTQLSVL.

The chain uses TRBV27 and TRBJ2-1; perhaps TRBD2 as D (5 bases). The CDR3 runs 17 residues. The V and J ends lost 5 bases and 2 bases respectively, with 19 bases between them. Germline CDR1 reads MNHEY; CDR2 reads SMNVEV (reference sequence). This chain's CDR3 is CASSLTARGSPYNEQFF. The CDR3 DNA is TGTGCCAGCAGTCTTACTGCCCGCGGGTCCCCCTACAATGAGCAGTTCTTC.

This clone appeared a few times. The chain joins TRBV7-6 to TRBJ2-7, with D tentatively TRBD2 (6 bases). This CDR3 is built from 15 residues. V lost 1 base, J lost 2 bases, and 12 bases lay in between. Germline-derived CDR1 and CDR2 are SGHVS and FNYEAQ. In DNA, the CDR3 is TGTGCCAGCAGCTTAGGTGGGGACTTTACCTACGAGCAGTACTTC. Translation: CASSLGGDFTYEQYF. The full variable domain, completed using reference TRBV7-6 and TRBJ2-7, is GAGVSQSPRYKVTKRGQDVALRCDPISGHVSLYWYRQALGQGPEFLTYFNYEAQQDKSGLPNDRFSAERPEGSISTLTIQRTEQRDSAMYRCASSLGGDFTYEQYFGPGTRLTVT.

The rearrangement joins TRBV27 to TRBJ2-5, with 13 positions matching TRBD2. The DNA end lines up better with TRBJ2-7; the J call may be wrong. CDR1 and CDR2 (germline): MNHEY, SMNVEV (reference sequence). The CDR3 has 17 residues. The chain's CDR3 is CASSFLPGLAGPYEQYF. The CDR3 DNA is TGTGCCAGCAGTTTTCTACCGGGACTAGCGGGACCCTACGAGCAGTACTTC.

CDR3 amino acids: CASSTSGRAAEQFF. The CDR3 DNA follows: TGTGCCAGCAGTACTAGCGGGAGGGCCGCTGAGCAGTTCTTC. The V and J genes are TRBV2 and TRBJ2-1; 13 bases line up with TRBD2. CDR1 is SNHLY, CDR2 FYNNEI, per germline. Trimming cost V 5 bases and J 9 bases; bases outside gene matches: 4. The CDR3 runs 14 residues. Full variable domain (outside the CDR3, taken from reference TRBV2 and TRBJ2-1): EPEVTQTPSHQVTQMGQEVILRCVPISNHLYFYWYRQILGQKVEFLVSFYNNEISEKSEIFDDQFSVERPDGSNFTLKIRSTKLEDSAMYFCASSTSGRAAEQFFGPGTRLTVL.

This chain links TRBV5-4 with TRBJ1-2; 10 bases are shared with TRBD1. Germline V gives CDR1 SGHNT, CDR2 YYREEE (reference sequence). Unmatched junction bases numbered 5, after V lost 4 bases and J lost 2 bases. CDR3 length equals 15 residues. CDR3 residues: CASSMTGGANYGYTF. CDR3 nucleotide sequence: TGTGCCAGCAGCATGACAGGGGGCGCAAACTATGGCTACACCTTC.

The chain employs TRBV28 and TRBJ2-5; the match to TRBD1 covers 8 bases. Per the germline V gene, CDR1 is MDHEN and CDR2 is SYDVKM. The CDR3 has 16 residues. Trimming removed 5 bases from V and 5 bases from J; junction bases left unmatched: 13. The CDR3, as DNA: TGTGCCAGCAGTGCATCGCTCAGGGGGCGCAGGGAGACCCAGTACTTC. Translation: CASSASLRGRRETQYF.

The gene calls are TRBV5-1 and TRBJ2-5, with 13 bases matching TRBD2. Germline assignment: CDR1 SGHRS and CDR2 YFSETQ. J gave up 4 bases and V 0 bases, and 9 bases lay outside the gene matches. There are 18 residues in the CDR3. In DNA, the CDR3 is TGCGCCAGCAGCTTGGATAAACTAGCGGGAGGGCCCGGAGAGACCCAGTACTTC. Translating it yields CASSLDKLAGGPGETQYF.

A word on this clone: This specimen includes other DNA sequences encoding the same CDR3. The V and J genes are TRBV29-1 and TRBJ2-1; a weak D match, TRBD1 (5 bases). CDR3 size: 17 residues. V was trimmed by 3 bases and J by 0 bases, leaving 18 bases between them. CDR1 is SQVTM and CDR2 is ANQGSEA in the germline V gene. CDR3 bases: TGCAGCGTTGATGCAGGGTCTCTTCCTGGCTCCTACAATGAGCAGTTCTTC. Its translation is CSVDAGSLPGSYNEQFF.

The chain employs TRBV28 and TRBJ1-2; TRBD1 aligns across 12 bases. The CDR3 runs 17 residues. Germline-derived CDR1 and CDR2 are MDHEN and SYDVKM. V shed 3 bases and J 7 bases; nucleotides not matched to a gene: 12. The CDR3 loop reads CASSLAFSGTGGVGYTF. CDR3 in DNA: TGTGCCAGCAGTTTGGCCTTCTCCGGGACAGGGGGCGTTGGCTACACCTTC.

This chain connects TRBV7-6 to TRBJ2-2; tentative D call: TRBD1 (5 bases). Germline CDR1 reads SGHVS; CDR2 reads FNYEAQ. CDR3 length: 11 residues. V was shortened by 5 bases and J by 9 bases, with 7 bases between the two germline ends. CDR3 sequence (DNA): TGTGCCAGCAGCAGGGGTCGGGAGCTGTTTTTT. As protein: CASSRGRELFF.

V is TRBV6-5 and J is TRBJ2-3, with 8 nucleotides matching TRBD2. With 2 bases clipped from V and 1 base from J, the junction kept 2 bases outside the gene matches. Germline V lookup: CDR1 MNHEY, CDR2 SVGAGI. The CDR3 loop spans 15 amino acids. The CDR3 DNA reads as TGTGCCAGCAGTTACAGCGGGGGCGGCACAGATACGCAGTATTTT. Its translation is CASSYSGGGTDTQYF.

The CDR3 protein is CASSPDFTQGEAFF. The CDR3 coding sequence is TGTGCCAGCAGCCCCGACTTTACCCAGGGTGAAGCTTTCTTT. This chain uses TRBV6-5 with TRBJ1-1; tentatively, D is TRBD1 (5 bases). CDR3 length: 14 residues. V shed 6 bases and J shed 7 bases, with 18 bases lying between them. The germline CDR1 and CDR2 sequences are MNHEY and SVGAGI.